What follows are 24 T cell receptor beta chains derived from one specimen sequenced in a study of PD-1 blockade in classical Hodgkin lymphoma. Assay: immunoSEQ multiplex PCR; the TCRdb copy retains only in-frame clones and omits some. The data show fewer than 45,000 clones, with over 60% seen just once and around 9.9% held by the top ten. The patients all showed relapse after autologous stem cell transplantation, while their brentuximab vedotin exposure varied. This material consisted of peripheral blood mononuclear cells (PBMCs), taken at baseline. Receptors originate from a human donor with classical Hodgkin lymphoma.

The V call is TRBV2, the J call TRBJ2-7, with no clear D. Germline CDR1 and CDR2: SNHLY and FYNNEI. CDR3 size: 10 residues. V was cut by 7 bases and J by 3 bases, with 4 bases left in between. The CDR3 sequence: CASKNYEQYF. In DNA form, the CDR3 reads TGTGCCAGCAAGAACTACGAGCAGTACTTC.

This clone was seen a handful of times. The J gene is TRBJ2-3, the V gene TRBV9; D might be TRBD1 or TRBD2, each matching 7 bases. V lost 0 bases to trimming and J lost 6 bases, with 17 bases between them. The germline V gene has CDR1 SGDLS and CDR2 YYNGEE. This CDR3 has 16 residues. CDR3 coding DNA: TGTGCCAGCAGCGTAGCTGCAGGGGGGGCGATGGATACGCAGTATTTT. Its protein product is CASSVAAGGAMDTQYF.

CDR3 region: CASSKEGLAGNEQFF. CDR3 DNA: TGTGCCAGCAGTAAGGAGGGACTAGCGGGCAATGAGCAGTTCTTC. This chain uses TRBV27 with TRBJ2-1, with 12 positions matching TRBD2. The CDR3 covers 15 residues. The germline V gene encodes CDR1 MNHEY and CDR2 SMNVEV (reference sequence). J gave up 6 bases and V 5 bases, and 5 bases lay outside the gene matches.

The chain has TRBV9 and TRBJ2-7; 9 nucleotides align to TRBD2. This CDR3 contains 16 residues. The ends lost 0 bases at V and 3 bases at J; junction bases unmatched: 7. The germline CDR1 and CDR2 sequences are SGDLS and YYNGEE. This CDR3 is CASSVGSGRRRYEQYF. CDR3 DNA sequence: TGTGCCAGCAGCGTAGGGAGCGGGAGGCGCCGCTACGAGCAGTACTTC.

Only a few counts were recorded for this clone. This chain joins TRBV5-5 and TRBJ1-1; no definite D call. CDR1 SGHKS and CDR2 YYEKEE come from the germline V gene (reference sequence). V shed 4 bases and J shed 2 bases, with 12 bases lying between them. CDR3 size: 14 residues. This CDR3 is CASSPTWANTEAFF. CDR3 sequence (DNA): TGTGCCAGCAGCCCTACGTGGGCAAACACTGAAGCTTTCTTT.

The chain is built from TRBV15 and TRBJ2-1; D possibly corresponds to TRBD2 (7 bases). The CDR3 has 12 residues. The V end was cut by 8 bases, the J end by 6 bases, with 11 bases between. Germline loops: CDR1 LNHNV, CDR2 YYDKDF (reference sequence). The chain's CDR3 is CATGGGGNEQFF. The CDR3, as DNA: TGTGCCACCGGGGGAGGGGGCAATGAGCAGTTCTTC.

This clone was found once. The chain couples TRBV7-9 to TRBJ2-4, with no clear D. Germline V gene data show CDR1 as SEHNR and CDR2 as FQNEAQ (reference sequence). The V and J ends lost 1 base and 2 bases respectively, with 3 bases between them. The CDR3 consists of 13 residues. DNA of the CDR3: TGTGCCAGCAGCTTAGGCTCCAAAAACATTCAGTACTTC. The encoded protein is CASSLGSKNIQYF. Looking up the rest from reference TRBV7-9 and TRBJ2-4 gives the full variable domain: DTGVSQNPRHKITKRGQNVTFRCDPISEHNRLYWYRQTLGQGPEFLTYFQNEAQLEKSRLLSDRFSAERPKGSFSTLEIQRTEQGDSAMYLCASSLGSKNIQYFGAGTRLSVL.

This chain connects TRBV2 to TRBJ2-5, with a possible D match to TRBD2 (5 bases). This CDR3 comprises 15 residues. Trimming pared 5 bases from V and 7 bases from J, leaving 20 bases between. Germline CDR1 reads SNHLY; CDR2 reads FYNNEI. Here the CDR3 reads CASSTSVGPGATQYF. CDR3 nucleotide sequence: TGTGCCAGCAGTACTAGTGTTGGACCCGGAGCGACCCAGTACTTC.

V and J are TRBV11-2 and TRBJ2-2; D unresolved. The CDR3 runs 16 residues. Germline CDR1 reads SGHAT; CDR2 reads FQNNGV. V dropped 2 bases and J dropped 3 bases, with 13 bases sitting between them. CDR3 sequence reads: CASSLQGAYYTGELFF. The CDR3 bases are TGTGCCAGCAGCTTACAAGGAGCCTATTACACCGGGGAGCTGTTTTTT.

The CDR3 region has the DNA TGTGCCAGCGGATACGAGCAGTACTTC. Protein sequence: CASGYEQYF. This chain joins TRBV28 and TRBJ2-7; D call uncertain. CDR3 size: 9 residues. In germline, CDR1 is MDHEN, CDR2 SYDVKM. The ends were cut back, 8 bases at V and 4 bases at J, with 3 bases in the middle.

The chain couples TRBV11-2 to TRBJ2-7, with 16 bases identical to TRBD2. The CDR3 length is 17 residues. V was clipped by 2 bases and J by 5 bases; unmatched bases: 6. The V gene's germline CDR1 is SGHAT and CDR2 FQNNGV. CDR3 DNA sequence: TGTGCCAGCAGCTTACGGGGACTAGCGGGAGGGCCACACGAGCAGTACTTC. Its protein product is CASSLRGLAGGPHEQYF. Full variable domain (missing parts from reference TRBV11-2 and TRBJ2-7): EAGVAQSPRYKIIEKRQSVAFWCNPISGHATLYWYQQILGQGPKLLIQFQNNGVVDDSQLPKDRFSAERLKGVDSTLKIQPAKLEDSAVYLCASSLRGLAGGPHEQYFGPGTRLTVT.

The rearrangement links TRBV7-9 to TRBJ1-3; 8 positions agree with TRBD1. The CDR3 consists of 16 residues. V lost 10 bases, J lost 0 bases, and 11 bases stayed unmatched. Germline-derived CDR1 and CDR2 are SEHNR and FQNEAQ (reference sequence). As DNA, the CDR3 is TGTGCCACTTCCCGGGACAGGTTCCCCTCTGGAAACACCATATATTTT. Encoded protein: CATSRDRFPSGNTIYF.

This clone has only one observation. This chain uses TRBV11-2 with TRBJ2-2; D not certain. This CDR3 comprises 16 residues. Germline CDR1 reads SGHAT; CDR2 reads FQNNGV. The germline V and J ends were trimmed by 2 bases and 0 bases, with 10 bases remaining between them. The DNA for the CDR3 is TGTGCCAGCAGCTTACACGTCCCACCGAACACCGGGGAGCTGTTTTTT. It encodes CASSLHVPPNTGELFF.

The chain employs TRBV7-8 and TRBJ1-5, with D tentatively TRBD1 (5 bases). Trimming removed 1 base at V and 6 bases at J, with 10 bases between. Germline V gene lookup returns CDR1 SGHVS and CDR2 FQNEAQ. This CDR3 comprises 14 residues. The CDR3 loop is CASSLEAGTQPQHF. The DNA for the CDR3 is TGTGCCAGCAGCTTAGAGGCAGGGACTCAGCCCCAGCATTTT.

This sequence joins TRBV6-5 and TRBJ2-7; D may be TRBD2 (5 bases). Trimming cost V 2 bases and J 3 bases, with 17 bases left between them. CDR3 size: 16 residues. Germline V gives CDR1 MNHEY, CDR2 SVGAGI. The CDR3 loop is CASSYAPLDGIYEQYF. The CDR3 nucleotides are TGTGCCAGCAGTTACGCCCCCCTCGACGGGATCTACGAGCAGTACTTC.

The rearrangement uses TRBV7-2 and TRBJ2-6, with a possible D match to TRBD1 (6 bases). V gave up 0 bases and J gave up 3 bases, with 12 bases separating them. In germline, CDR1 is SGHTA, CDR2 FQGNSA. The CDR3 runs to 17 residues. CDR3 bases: TGTGCCAGCAGCTTAGCACAGGGCGGCGATGGGGCCAACGTCCTGACTTTC. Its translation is CASSLAQGGDGANVLTF.

This chain's CDR3 is CASSQAMGLQETQYF. The CDR3 nucleotides are TGCGCCAGCAGCCAAGCCATGGGTTTGCAAGAGACCCAGTACTTC. The chain has TRBV4-1 and TRBJ2-5; no clear D gene. Per the germline V gene, CDR1 is MGHRA and CDR2 is YSYEKL. The ends were cut back, 1 base at V and 2 bases at J, with 11 bases in the middle. The CDR3 has 15 amino acids.

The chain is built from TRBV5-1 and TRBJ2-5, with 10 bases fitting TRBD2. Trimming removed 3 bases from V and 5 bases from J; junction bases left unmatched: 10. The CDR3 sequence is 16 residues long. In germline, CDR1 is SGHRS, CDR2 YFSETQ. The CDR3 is CASSWTSGYSVETQYF. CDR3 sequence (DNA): TGCGCCAGCAGCTGGACTAGCGGCTATTCCGTGGAGACCCAGTACTTC.

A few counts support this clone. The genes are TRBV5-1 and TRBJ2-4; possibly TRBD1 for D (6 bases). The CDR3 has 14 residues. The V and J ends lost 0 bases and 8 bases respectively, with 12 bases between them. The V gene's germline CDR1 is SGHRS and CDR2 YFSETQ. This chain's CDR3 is CASSLGQVGDIQYF. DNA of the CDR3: TGCGCCAGCAGCTTGGGACAGGTGGGGGACATTCAGTACTTC.

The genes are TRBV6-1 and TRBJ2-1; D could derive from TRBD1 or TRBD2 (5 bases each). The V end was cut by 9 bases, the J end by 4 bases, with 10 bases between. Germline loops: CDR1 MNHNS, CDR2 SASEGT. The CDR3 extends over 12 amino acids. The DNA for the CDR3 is TGTGCCAGTTGGGACGGTTACAATGAGCAGTTCTTC. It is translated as CASWDGYNEQFF.

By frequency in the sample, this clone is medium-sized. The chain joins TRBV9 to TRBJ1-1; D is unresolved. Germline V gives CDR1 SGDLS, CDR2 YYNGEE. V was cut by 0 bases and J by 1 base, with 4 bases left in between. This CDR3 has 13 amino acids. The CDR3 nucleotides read TGTGCCAGCAGCGTAGCCGAGAACACTGAAGCTTTCTTT. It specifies CASSVAENTEAFF.

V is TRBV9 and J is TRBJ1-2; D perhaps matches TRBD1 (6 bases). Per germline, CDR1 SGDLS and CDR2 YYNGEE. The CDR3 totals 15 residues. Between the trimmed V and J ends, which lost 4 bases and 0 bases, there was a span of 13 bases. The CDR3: CASSTGQSPNYGYTF. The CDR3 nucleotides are TGTGCCAGCAGCACAGGACAGTCACCTAACTATGGCTACACCTTC.

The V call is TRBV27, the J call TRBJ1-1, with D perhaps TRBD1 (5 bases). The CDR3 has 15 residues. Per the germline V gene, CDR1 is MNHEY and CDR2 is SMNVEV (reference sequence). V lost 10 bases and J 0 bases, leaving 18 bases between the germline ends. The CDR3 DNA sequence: TGTGCCACCGCGATTGGGGGGTACTTGAACACTGAAGCTTTCTTT. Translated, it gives CATAIGGYLNTEAFF.

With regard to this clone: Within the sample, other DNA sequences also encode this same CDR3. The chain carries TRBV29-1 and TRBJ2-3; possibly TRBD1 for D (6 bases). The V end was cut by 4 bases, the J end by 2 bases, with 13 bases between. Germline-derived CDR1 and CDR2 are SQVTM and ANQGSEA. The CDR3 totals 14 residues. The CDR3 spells CSVGVGGPTDTQYF. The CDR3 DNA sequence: TGCAGCGTTGGGGTTGGGGGCCCCACAGATACGCAGTATTTT.